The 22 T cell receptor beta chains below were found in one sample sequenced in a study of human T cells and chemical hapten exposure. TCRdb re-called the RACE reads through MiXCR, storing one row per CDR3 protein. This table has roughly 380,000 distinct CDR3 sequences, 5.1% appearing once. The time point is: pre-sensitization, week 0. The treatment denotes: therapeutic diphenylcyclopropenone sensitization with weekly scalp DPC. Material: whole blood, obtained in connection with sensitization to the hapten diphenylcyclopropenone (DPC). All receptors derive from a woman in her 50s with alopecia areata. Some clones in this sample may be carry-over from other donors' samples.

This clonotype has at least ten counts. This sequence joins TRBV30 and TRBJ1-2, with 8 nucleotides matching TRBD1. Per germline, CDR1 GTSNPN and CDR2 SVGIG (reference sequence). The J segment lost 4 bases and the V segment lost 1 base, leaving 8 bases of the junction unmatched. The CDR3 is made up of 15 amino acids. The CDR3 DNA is TGTGCCTGGAGTGACCCGGACAGGGCCTTCTATGGCTACACCTTC. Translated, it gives CAWSDPDRAFYGYTF.

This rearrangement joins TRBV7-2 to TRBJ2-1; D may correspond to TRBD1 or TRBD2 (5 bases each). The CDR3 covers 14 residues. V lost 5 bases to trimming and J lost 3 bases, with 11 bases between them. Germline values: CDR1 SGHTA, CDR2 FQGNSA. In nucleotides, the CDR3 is TGTGCCAGCAGCCCCCGAGGGGTCTACAATGAGCAGTTCTTC. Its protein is CASSPRGVYNEQFF.

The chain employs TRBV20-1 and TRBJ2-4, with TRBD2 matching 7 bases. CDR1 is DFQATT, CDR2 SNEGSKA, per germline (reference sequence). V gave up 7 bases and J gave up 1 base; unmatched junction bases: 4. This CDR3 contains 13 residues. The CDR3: CSVWEGAKNIQYF. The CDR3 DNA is TGCAGTGTGTGGGAGGGGGCCAAAAACATTCAGTACTTC.

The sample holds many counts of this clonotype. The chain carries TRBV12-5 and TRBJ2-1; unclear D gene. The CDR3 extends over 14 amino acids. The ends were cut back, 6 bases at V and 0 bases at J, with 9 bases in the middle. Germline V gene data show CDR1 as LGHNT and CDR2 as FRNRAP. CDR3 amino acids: CASGTTSSYNEQFF. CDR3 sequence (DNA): TGTGCTAGTGGCACCACCAGCTCCTACAATGAGCAGTTCTTC.

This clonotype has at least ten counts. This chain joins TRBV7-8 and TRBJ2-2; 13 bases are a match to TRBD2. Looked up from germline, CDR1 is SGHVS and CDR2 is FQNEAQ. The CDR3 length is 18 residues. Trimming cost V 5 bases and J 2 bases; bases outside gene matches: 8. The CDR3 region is CASSPGLAGASNTGELFF. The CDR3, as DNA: TGTGCCAGCAGCCCCGGACTAGCGGGAGCGTCAAACACCGGGGAGCTGTTTTTT. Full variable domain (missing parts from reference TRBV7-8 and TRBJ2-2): GAGVSQSPRYKVAKRGQDVALRCDPISGHVSLFWYQQALGQGPEFLTYFQNEAQLDKSGLPSDRFFAERPEGSVSTLKIQRTQQEDSAVYLCASSPGLAGASNTGELFFGEGSRLTVL.

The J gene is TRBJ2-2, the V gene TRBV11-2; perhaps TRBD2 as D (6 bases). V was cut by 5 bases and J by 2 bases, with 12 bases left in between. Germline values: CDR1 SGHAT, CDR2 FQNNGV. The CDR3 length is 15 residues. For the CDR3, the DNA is TGTGCCAGCAGCGTCACTAGCAGAAACACCGGGGAGCTGTTTTTT. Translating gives CASSVTSRNTGELFF.

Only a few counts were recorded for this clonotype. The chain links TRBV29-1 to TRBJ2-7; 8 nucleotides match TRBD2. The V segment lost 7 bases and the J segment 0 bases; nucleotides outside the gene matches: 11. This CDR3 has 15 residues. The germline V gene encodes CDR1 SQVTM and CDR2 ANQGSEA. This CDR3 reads CSAGGVSGNSYEQYF. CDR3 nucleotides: TGCAGCGCGGGGGGGGTGAGCGGGAACTCCTACGAGCAGTACTTC.

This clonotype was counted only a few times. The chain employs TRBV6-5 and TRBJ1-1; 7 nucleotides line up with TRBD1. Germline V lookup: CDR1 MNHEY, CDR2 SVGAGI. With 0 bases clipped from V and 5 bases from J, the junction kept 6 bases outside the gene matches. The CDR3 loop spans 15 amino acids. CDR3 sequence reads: CASSYSSGGETEAFF. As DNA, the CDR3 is TGTGCCAGCAGTTACTCGTCAGGGGGAGAAACTGAAGCTTTCTTT.

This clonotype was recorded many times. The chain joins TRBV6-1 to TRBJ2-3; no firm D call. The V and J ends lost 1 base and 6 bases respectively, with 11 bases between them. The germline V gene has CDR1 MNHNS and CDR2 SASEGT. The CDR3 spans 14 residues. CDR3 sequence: CASSEGARWDTQYF. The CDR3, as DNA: TGTGCCAGCAGTGAAGGGGCCAGATGGGATACGCAGTATTTT.

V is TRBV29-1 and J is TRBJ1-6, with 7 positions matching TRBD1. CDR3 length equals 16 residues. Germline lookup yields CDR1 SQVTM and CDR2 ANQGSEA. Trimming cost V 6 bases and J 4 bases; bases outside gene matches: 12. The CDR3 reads CSVPGQDAPYNSPLHF. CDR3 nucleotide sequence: TGCAGCGTACCCGGACAGGACGCTCCTTATAATTCACCCCTCCACTTT.

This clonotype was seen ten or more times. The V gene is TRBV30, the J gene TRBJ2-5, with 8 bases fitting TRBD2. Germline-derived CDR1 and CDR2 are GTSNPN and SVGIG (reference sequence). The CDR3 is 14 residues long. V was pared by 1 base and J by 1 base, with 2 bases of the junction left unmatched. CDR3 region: CAWSDGGVQETQYF. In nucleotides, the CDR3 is TGTGCCTGGAGTGACGGGGGGGTCCAAGAGACCCAGTACTTC.

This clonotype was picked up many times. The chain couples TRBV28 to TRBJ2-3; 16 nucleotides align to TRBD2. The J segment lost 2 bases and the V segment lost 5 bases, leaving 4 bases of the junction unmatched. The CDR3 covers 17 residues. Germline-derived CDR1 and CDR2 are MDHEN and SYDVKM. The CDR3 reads CASSAGTSGRDTDTQYF. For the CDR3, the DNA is TGTGCCAGCAGTGCCGGGACTAGCGGGAGGGACACAGATACGCAGTATTTT.

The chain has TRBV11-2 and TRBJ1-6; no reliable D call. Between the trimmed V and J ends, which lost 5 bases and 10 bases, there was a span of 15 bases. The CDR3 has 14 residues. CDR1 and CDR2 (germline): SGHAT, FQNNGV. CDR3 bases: TGTGCCAGCAGCCTACAGAGCCCCCAATCACCCCTCCACTTT. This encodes CASSLQSPQSPLHF.

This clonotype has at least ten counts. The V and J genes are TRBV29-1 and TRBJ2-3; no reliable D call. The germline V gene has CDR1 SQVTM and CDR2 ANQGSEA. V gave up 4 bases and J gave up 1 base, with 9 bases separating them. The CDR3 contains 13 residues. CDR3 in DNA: TGCAGCGTTGTACAAGAAGGCACAGATACGCAGTATTTT. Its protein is CSVVQEGTDTQYF.

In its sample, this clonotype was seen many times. The CDR3 nucleotides are TGTGCCAGCAGCTTAGCGCTGACAGGCGGTTCACCCCTCCACTTT. Translation: CASSLALTGGSPLHF. The chain couples TRBV7-2 to TRBJ1-6, with D tentatively TRBD1 (6 bases). The CDR3 length is 15 residues. The germline V and J ends were trimmed by 0 bases and 9 bases, with 12 bases remaining between them. Germline V gives CDR1 SGHTA, CDR2 FQGNSA.

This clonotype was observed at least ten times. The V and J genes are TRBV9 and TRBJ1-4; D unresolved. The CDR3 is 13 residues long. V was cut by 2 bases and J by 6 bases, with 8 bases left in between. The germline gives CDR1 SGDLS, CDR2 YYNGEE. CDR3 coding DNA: TGTGCCAGCAGCGTGGGAGTTCATGAAAAACTGTTTTTT. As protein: CASSVGVHEKLFF.

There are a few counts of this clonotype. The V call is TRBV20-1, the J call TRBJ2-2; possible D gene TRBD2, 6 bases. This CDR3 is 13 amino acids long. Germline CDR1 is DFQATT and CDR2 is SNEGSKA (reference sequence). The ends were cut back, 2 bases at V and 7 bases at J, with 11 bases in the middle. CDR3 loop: CSARSWGDGELFF. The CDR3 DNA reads TGCAGTGCTAGATCTTGGGGGGACGGGGAGCTGTTTTTT.

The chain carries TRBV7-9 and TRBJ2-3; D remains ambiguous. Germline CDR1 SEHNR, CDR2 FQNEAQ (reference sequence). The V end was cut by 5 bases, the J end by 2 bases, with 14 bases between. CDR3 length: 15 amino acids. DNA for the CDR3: TGTGCCAGCAGCCAAGACACAATCTTCACAGATACGCAGTATTTT. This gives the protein CASSQDTIFTDTQYF.

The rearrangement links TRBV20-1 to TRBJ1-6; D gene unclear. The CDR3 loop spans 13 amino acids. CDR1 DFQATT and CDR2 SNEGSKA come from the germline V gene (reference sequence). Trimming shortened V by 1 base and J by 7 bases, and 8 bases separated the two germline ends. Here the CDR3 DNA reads TGCAGTGCTAGAGTGGCAGCCAATTCACCCCTCCACTTT. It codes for CSARVAANSPLHF.

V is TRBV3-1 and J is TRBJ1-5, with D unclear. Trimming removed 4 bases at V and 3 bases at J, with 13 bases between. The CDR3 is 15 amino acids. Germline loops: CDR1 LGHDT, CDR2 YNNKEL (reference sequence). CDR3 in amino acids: CASSLTDGPNQPQHF. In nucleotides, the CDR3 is TGTGCCAGCAGCCTGACGGACGGACCCAATCAGCCCCAGCATTTT.

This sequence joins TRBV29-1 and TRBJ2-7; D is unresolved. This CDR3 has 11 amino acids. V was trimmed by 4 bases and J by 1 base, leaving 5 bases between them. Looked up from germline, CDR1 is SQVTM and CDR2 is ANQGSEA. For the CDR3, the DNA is TGCAGCGTTGGTTGGTCCTACGAGCAGTACTTC. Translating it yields CSVGWSYEQYF.

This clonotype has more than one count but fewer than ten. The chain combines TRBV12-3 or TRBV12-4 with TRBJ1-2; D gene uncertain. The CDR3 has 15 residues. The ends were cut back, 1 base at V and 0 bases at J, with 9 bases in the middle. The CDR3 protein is CASSLEGGANYGYTF. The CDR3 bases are TGTGCCAGCAGTTTAGAAGGCGGGGCTAACTATGGCTACACCTTC.